Below, one T cell receptor (beta chain) is given with its context. The target antigen is unknown. The data stem from a study of response to subunit inactivated influenza vaccine. TCRdb re-analysed the RT-PCR reads in MiXCR, keeping a single row per CDR3 protein. The sample shows hundreds of thousands of distinct CDR3 sequences, 15% to 19% of them seen only once. The CDR3 extends over 16 amino acids. V was clipped by 4 bases and J by 0 bases; unmatched bases: 6. From germline, CDR1 is SGHTA and CDR2 FQGTGA. General study results and limits: Authors suggested each seasonal flu vaccination may recruit only limited numbers of new T cells.

Sequenced material: PBMCs from blood, taken 11 to 12 days after vaccination. This clonotype was obtained from a middle-aged man who received an inactivated influenza vaccine. J is TRBJ2-3 and V is TRBV7-3, with TRBD2 identical over 8 bases. This chain's CDR3 is CASSSIAGTSTDTQYF. The CDR3 DNA follows: TGTGCCAGCAGCTCCATAGCGGGAACTAGCACAGATACGCAGTATTTT.